The entry that follows covers one T cell receptor (beta chain) sequence. This specimen comes from a study of Ad26.COV2.S vaccination and SARS-CoV-2 variants. Overall study context: By the intramuscular route, Ad26.COV2.S was given once, or twice 56 days apart.

Repertoires were generated with immunoSEQ multiplex PCR, while TCRdb's copy carries only in-frame clones and drops some. The sample lists 500,000 or so clones, roughly 87% occurring once. Treatment reported: approximately 18 received Ad26.COV2.S at low or high dose, single or two shots; several received placebo; per-sample allocation not given. Day 63 following the first vaccine or placebo injection was when the samples were taken. Trimming removed 4 bases from V and 1 base from J, with 15 bases in between. CDR1 is MNHEY and CDR2 is SVGAGI in the germline V gene. The CDR3 is 16 residues long. The clonotype was recovered from a person between 18 and 59 years old who received the Ad26.COV2.S COVID-19 vaccine or a placebo. The sample consisted of peripheral blood, taken in a trial of Ad26.COV2.S vaccine versus placebo. The chain carries TRBV6-5 and TRBJ2-3; tentatively, D is TRBD1 or TRBD2 (5 bases each). CDR3 coding DNA: TGTGCCAGCAGTTCCCGCTACCGGGACGGCACAGATACGCAGTATTTT. Its protein product is CASSSRYRDGTDTQYF.